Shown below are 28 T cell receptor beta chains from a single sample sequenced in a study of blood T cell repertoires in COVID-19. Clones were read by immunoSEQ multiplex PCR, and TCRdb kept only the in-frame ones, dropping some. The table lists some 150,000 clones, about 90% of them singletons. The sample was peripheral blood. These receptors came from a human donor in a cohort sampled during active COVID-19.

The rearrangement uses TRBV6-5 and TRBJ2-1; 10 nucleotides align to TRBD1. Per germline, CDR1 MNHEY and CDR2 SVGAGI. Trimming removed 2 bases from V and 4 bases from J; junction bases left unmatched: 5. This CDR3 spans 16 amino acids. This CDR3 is CASSYPTGGWYNEQFF. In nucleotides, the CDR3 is TGTGCCAGCAGTTACCCGACAGGGGGCTGGTACAATGAGCAGTTCTTC.

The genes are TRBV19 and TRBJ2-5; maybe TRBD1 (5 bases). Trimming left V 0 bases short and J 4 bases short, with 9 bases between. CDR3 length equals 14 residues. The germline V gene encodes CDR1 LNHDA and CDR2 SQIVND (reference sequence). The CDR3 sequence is CASSIDDRRETQYF. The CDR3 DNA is TGTGCCAGTAGTATAGATGACAGACGAGAGACCCAGTACTTC.

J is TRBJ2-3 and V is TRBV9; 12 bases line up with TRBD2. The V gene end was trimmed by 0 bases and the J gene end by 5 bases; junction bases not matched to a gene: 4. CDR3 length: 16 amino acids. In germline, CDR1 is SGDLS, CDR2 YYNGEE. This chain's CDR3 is CASSVVGLAGLDTQYF. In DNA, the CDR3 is TGTGCCAGCAGCGTAGTGGGACTAGCGGGTCTAGATACGCAGTATTTT. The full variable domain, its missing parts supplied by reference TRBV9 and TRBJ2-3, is DSGVTQTPKHLITATGQRVTLRCSPRSGDLSVYWYQQSLDQGLQFLIQYYNGEERAKGNILERFSAQQFPDLHSELNLSSLELGDSALYFCASSVVGLAGLDTQYFGPGTRLTVL.

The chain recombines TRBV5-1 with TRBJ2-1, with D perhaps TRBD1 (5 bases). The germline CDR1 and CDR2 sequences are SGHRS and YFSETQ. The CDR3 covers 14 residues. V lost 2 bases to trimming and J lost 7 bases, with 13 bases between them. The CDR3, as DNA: TGCGCCAGCAGCTTTGGGGCTAGTCTTAATGAGCAGTTCTTC. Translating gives CASSFGASLNEQFF. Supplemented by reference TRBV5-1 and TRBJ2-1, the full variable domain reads KAGVTQTPRYLIKTRGQQVTLSCSPISGHRSVSWYQQTPGQGLQFLFEYFSETQRNKGNFPGRFSGRQFSNSRSEMNVSTLELGDSALYLCASSFGASLNEQFFGPGTRLTVL.

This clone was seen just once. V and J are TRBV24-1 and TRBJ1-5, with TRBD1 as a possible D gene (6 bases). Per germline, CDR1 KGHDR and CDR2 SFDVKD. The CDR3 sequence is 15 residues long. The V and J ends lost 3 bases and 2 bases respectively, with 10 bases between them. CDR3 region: CATSDKGVGNQPQHF. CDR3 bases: TGTGCCACCAGTGATAAGGGGGTCGGCAATCAGCCCCAGCATTTT.

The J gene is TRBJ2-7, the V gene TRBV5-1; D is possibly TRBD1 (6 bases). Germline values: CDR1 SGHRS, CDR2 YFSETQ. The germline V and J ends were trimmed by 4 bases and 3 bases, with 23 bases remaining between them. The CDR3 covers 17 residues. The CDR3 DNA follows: TGCGCCAGCAGCCTGGAATCGTATACGCAGGGGAGCTACGAGCAGTACTTC. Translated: CASSLESYTQGSYEQYF.

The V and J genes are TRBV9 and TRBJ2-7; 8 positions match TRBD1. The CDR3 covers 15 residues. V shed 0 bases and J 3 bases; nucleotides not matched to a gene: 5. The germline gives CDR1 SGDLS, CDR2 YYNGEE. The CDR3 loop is CASSVASDRVYEQYF. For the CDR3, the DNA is TGTGCCAGCAGCGTAGCTTCGGACAGGGTCTACGAGCAGTACTTC.

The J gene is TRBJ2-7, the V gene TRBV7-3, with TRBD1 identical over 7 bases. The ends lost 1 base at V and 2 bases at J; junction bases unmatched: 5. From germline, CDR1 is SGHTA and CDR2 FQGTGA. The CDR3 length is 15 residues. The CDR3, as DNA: TGTGCCAGCAGCTTAAATAAGGGACAGCCCTACGAGCAGTACTTC. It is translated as CASSLNKGQPYEQYF.

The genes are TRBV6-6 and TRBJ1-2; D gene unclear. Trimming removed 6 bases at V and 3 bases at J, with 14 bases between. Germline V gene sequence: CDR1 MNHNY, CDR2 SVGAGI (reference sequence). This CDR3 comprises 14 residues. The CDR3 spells CASSPRTADYGYTF. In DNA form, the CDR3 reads TGTGCCAGCAGCCCCCGAACAGCCGACTATGGCTACACCTTC.

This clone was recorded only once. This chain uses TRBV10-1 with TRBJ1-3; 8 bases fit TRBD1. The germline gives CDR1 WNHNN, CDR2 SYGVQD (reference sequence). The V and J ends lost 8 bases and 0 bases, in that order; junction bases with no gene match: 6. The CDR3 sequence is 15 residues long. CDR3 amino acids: CASRDRPTSGNTIYF. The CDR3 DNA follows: TGCGCCAGCCGGGACAGGCCAACCTCTGGAAACACCATATATTTT.

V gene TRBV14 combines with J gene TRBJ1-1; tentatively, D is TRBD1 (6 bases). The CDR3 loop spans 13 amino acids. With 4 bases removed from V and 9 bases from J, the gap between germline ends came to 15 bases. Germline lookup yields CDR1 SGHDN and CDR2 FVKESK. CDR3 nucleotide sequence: TGTGCCAGCAGCCCCAGGGGACGCCTAAAAGCTTTCTTT. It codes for CASSPRGRLKAFF.

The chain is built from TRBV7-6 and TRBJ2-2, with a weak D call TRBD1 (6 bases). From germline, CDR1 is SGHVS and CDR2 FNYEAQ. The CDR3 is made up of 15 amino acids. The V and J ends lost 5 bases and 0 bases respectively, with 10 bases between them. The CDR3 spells CASSAGTSNTGELFF. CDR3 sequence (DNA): TGTGCCAGCAGCGCCGGGACATCGAACACCGGGGAGCTGTTTTTT.

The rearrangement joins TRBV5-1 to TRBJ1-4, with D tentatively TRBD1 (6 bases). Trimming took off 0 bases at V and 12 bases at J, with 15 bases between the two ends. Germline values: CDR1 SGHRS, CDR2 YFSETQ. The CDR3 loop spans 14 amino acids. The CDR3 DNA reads TGCGCCAGCAGCTTGGTTACTACCGAGGGGGAACTGTTTTTT. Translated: CASSLVTTEGELFF. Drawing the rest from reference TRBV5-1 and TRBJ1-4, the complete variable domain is KAGVTQTPRYLIKTRGQQVTLSCSPISGHRSVSWYQQTPGQGLQFLFEYFSETQRNKGNFPGRFSGRQFSNSRSEMNVSTLELGDSALYLCASSLVTTEGELFFGSGTQLSVL.

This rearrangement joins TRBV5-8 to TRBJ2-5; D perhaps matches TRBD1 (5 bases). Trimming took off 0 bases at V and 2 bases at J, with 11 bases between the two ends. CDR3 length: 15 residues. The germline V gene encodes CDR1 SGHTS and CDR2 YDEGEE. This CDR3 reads CASSLEDRWQETQYF. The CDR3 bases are TGTGCCAGCAGCTTGGAAGACAGATGGCAAGAGACCCAGTACTTC.

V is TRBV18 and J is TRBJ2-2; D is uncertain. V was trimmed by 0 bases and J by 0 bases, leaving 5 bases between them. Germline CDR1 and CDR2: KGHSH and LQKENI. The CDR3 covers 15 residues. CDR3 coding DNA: TGTGCCAGCTCACCACCCATTCCGAACACCGGGGAGCTGTTTTTT. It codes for CASSPPIPNTGELFF.

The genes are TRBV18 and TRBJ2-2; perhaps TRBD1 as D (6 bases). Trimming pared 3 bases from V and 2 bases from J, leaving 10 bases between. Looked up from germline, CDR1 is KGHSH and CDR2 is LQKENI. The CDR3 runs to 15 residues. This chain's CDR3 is CASSPDRTNTGELFF. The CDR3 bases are TGTGCCAGCTCACCTGACAGGACTAACACCGGGGAGCTGTTTTTT.

The CDR3 region is CASSHNRVQETQYF. The CDR3, as DNA: TGCGCCAGCAGCCATAACAGGGTACAAGAGACCCAGTACTTC. The chain has TRBV4-3 and TRBJ2-5; possibly TRBD1 for D (6 bases). Germline CDR1 reads LGHNA; CDR2 reads YSLEER. The CDR3 extends over 14 amino acids. V was cut by 3 bases and J by 2 bases, with 10 bases left in between.

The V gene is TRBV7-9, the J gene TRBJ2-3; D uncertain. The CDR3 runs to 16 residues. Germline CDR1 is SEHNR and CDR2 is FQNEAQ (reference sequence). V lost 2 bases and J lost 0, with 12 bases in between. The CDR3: CASSLSEHTSTDTQYF. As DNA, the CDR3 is TGTGCCAGCAGCTTAAGCGAGCACACTAGCACAGATACGCAGTATTTT.

The CDR3 reads CASSFSAYEQYF. In nucleotides, the CDR3 is TGTGCCAGCAGTTTCTCGGCCTACGAGCAGTACTTC. The rearrangement links TRBV28 to TRBJ2-7; D remains unclear. CDR3 length equals 12 residues. Trimming removed 3 bases from V and 2 bases from J, with 5 bases in between. The germline CDR1 and CDR2 sequences are MDHEN and SYDVKM.

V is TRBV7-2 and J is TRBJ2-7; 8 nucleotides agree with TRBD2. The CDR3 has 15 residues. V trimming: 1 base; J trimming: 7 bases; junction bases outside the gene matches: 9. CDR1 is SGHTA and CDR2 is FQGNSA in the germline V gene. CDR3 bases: TGTGCCAGCAGCTTAGTCCCGGGAGGGCGCGGGGAGCAGTACTTC. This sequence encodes CASSLVPGGRGEQYF.

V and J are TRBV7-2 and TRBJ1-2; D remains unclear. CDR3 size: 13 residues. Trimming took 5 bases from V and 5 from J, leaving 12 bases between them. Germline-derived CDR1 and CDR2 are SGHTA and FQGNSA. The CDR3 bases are TGTGCCAGCAGCCTGACACGCTCTTATGGCTACACCTTC. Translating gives CASSLTRSYGYTF.

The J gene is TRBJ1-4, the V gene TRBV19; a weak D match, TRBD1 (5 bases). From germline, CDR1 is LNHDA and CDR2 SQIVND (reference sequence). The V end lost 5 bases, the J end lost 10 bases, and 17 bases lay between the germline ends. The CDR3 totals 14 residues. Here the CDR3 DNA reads TGTGCCAGTAGTCAGTTGACAGCCCCTGCAAAACTGTTTTTT. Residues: CASSQLTAPAKLFF.

The CDR3 spells CASSSRTSSAFDEQYF. Here the CDR3 DNA reads TGCGCCAGCAGCTCGCGGACATCGTCGGCTTTCGACGAGCAGTACTTC. This chain joins TRBV5-1 and TRBJ2-7; a possible D gene is TRBD1 (5 bases). The CDR3 sequence is 16 residues long. From germline, CDR1 is SGHRS and CDR2 YFSETQ. The ends were cut back, 3 bases at V and 5 bases at J, with 21 bases in the middle. Together with reference TRBV5-1 and TRBJ2-7, the CDR3 gives the full variable domain: KAGVTQTPRYLIKTRGQQVTLSCSPISGHRSVSWYQQTPGQGLQFLFEYFSETQRNKGNFPGRFSGRQFSNSRSEMNVSTLELGDSALYLCASSSRTSSAFDEQYFGPGTRLTVT.

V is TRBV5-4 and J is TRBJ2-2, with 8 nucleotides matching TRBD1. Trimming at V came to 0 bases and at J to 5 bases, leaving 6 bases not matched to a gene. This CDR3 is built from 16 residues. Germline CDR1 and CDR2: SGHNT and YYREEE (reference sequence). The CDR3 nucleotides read TGTGCCAGCAGCTTGGTTTCAGGGGGCGAAACCGGGGAGCTGTTTTTT. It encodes CASSLVSGGETGELFF. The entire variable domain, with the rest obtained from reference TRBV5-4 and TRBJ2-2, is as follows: ETGVTQSPTHLIKTRGQQVTLRCSSQSGHNTVSWYQQALGQGPQFIFQYYREEENGRGNFPPRFSGLQFPNYSSELNVNALELDDSALYLCASSLVSGGETGELFFGEGSRLTVL.

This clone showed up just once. The DNA of the CDR3 is TGTGCCTGGAGTGTGCGGGGAGCTGAATATACGCAGTATTTT. It codes for CAWSVRGAEYTQYF. The chain is built from TRBV30 and TRBJ2-3, with D maybe TRBD2 (6 bases). CDR1 GTSNPN and CDR2 SVGIG come from the germline V gene (reference sequence). The CDR3 length is 14 residues. The V end lost 0 bases, the J end lost 7 bases, and 14 bases lay between the germline ends.

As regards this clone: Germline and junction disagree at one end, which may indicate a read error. CDR3 coding DNA: TGTGCCAGCAGCTCGGCCTCAGGGGCCCGTTCCTTC. Translated: CASSSASGARSF. V usage is TRBV7-2 and J usage is TRBJ2-7; D might be TRBD1 (6 bases). The CDR3 covers 12 residues. CDR1 and CDR2 from the germline V gene are SGHTA and FQGNSA.

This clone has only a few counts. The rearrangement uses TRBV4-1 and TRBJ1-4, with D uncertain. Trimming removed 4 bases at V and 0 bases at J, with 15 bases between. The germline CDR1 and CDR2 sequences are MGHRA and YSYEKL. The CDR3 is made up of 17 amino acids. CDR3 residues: CASSLISQQATNEKLFF. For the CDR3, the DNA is TGCGCCAGCAGCCTAATCTCACAACAAGCAACTAATGAAAAACTGTTTTTT.

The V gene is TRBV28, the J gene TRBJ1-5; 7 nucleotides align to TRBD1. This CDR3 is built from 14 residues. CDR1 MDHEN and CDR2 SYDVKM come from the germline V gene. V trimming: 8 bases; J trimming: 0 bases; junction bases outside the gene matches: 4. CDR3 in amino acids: CASQDRLSNQPQHF. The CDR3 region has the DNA TGTGCCAGCCAGGACAGGCTTAGCAATCAGCCCCAGCATTTT.